This T cell receptor (beta chain) was documented in a study of CD8 T cells in ankylosing spondylitis. Study findings and constraints: Under 10 highly homologous variants formed a TCR beta motif that appeared characteristic of ankylosing spondylitis blood.

This CDR3 spans 13 amino acids. J lost 7 bases, V lost 7 bases, and 5 bases had no gene match. Germline-derived CDR1 and CDR2 are ENHRY and SYGVKD. This clonotype has only a few counts. The antigen is undetermined. Each CDR3 protein gets one entry after TCRdb re-called the 5' RACE reads with MiXCR. The table shows fewer than 500,000 distinct CDR3 sequences, with around 26% occurring only once. The sequence came from a male donor with ankylosing spondylitis. The specimen was blood, either unsorted or a sorted T cell fraction (not recorded which). The chain has TRBV10-3 and TRBJ2-1; 9 nucleotides line up with TRBD2. The CDR3 bases are TGTGCCATCACCCCTAGCGGGGAAAATGAGCAGTTCTTC. It yields the protein CAITPSGENEQFF.